These 21 T cell receptor beta chains share one sample of origin, sequenced in a study of blood T cell repertoires in COVID-19. Clones were read by immunoSEQ multiplex PCR, and TCRdb kept only the in-frame ones, dropping some. The data contain 150,000 to 200,000 clones, more than 70% of them singletons. Sequences were obtained from PBMCs or T cells enriched from blood (not recorded which). These receptor sequences come from a man aged 40-55 years who had recovered from COVID-19.

The genes are TRBV3-1 (or the pseudogene TRBV3-2) and TRBJ1-6; a weak D match, TRBD1 (6 bases). V lost 4 bases and J 5 bases, leaving 15 bases between the germline ends. CDR1 LGHDT and CDR2 YNNKEL come from the germline V gene (reference sequence). The CDR3 has 16 amino acids. The CDR3 DNA reads TGTGCCAGCAGCCTTCGGACAGACCGTAATAATTCACCCCTCCACTTT. It translates to CASSLRTDRNNSPLHF.

The rearrangement uses TRBV3-1 (or the pseudogene TRBV3-2) and TRBJ2-1, with TRBD1 identical over 11 bases. After removal of 0 bases from V and 6 bases from J, the junction contained 4 bases not matched to a gene. Germline CDR1 reads LGHDT; CDR2 reads YNNKEL (reference sequence). CDR3 length equals 16 residues. This CDR3 reads CASSQEGQGAGNEQFF. The CDR3 bases are TGTGCCAGCAGCCAAGAAGGACAGGGGGCCGGCAATGAGCAGTTCTTC.

V gene TRBV28 combines with J gene TRBJ2-3, with 7 bases matching TRBD2. The CDR3 runs to 15 residues. Germline-derived CDR1 and CDR2 are MDHEN and SYDVKM. J gave up 4 bases and V 6 bases, and 10 bases lay outside the gene matches. CDR3 region: CASSYRTSNADTQYF. CDR3 DNA: TGTGCCAGCAGCTATCGGACTAGTAATGCAGATACGCAGTATTTT.

The chain joins TRBV5-1 to TRBJ2-1; 11 bases are a match to TRBD2. The trim removed 0 bases at V and 7 bases at J, leaving 3 bases unmatched. The CDR3 is 15 amino acids. Germline V gene sequence: CDR1 SGHRS, CDR2 YFSETQ. The CDR3 nucleotides read TGCGCCAGCAGCTTGGGACTAGCGGGAAATAATGAGCAGTTCTTC. Residues: CASSLGLAGNNEQFF.

This chain uses TRBV19 with TRBJ1-4; D ambiguous. V was clipped by 6 bases and J by 3 bases, with 11 bases between them. The germline V gene encodes CDR1 LNHDA and CDR2 SQIVND (reference sequence). The CDR3 consists of 14 residues. CDR3 region: CASSIQIPNEKLFF. Here the CDR3 DNA reads TGTGCCAGTAGCATACAGATTCCTAATGAAAAACTGTTTTTT.

The chain combines TRBV30 with TRBJ2-1, with 7 bases fitting TRBD1. Trimming removed 2 bases from V and 9 bases from J; junction bases left unmatched: 4. Germline V gene data show CDR1 as GTSNPN and CDR2 as SVGIG (reference sequence). The CDR3 covers 12 residues. The CDR3 DNA follows: TGTGCCTGGAGTCTACCAGGGGGTGAGCAGTTCTTC. It translates to CAWSLPGGEQFF.

The gene calls are TRBV27 and TRBJ1-5; D unclear. Germline V CDR1 and CDR2: MNHEY, SMNVEV (reference sequence). Trimming left V 2 bases short and J 7 bases short, with 12 bases between. CDR3 length equals 14 residues. The CDR3 bases are TGTGCCAGCAGTTTAAATTCAGGAAACCAGCCCCAGCATTTT. This encodes CASSLNSGNQPQHF.

J is TRBJ2-3 and V is TRBV4-1; no firm D call. CDR3 size: 13 residues. CDR1 and CDR2 from the germline V gene are MGHRA and YSYEKL. V dropped 4 bases and J dropped 6 bases, with 11 bases sitting between them. CDR3 DNA: TGCGCCAGCAGCCGGGCCGCCGTCGATACGCAGTATTTT. It specifies CASSRAAVDTQYF.

This clone was seen only a few times. The gene calls are TRBV6-5 and TRBJ1-6, with 10 bases matching TRBD1. Germline V CDR1 and CDR2: MNHEY, SVGAGI. Trimming cost V 6 bases and J 9 bases; bases outside gene matches: 8. This CDR3 has 15 residues. CDR3 sequence (DNA): TGTGCCAGCAGCAAAGGACAGGGGGGTGGTTCACCCCTCCACTTT. Translating it yields CASSKGQGGGSPLHF.

The V call is TRBV7-2, the J call TRBJ2-1; 8 nucleotides align to TRBD2. CDR1 and CDR2 from the germline V gene are SGHTA and FQGNSA. The length of the CDR3 is 15 residues. The trim removed 1 base at V and 1 base at J, leaving 0 bases unmatched. This CDR3 reads CASSLERESYNEQFF. For the CDR3, the DNA is TGTGCCAGCAGCTTAGAGCGGGAGTCCTACAATGAGCAGTTCTTC. The complete variable domain, with remaining parts taken from reference TRBV7-2 and TRBJ2-1, reads GAGVSQSPSNKVTEKGKDVELRCDPISGHTALYWYRQSLGQGLEFLIYFQGNSAPDKSGLPSDRFSAERTGGSVSTLTIQRTQQEDSAVYLCASSLERESYNEQFFGPGTRLTVL.

The chain is built from TRBV6-1 and TRBJ1-2; tentative D call: TRBD1 (6 bases). Between the trimmed V and J ends, which lost 2 bases and 6 bases, there was a span of 10 bases. The CDR3 spans 13 residues. Germline lookup yields CDR1 MNHNS and CDR2 SASEGT. This chain's CDR3 is CASSEIGGNGYTF. For the CDR3, the DNA is TGTGCCAGCAGTGAAATAGGGGGTAATGGCTACACCTTC.

The chain is built from TRBV9 and TRBJ1-3; no clear D gene. The CDR3 totals 16 residues. CDR1 is SGDLS, CDR2 YYNGEE, per germline. V was pared by 2 bases and J by 3 bases, with 15 bases between. CDR3 sequence: CASSVRAGSVGNTIYF. Written as DNA, the CDR3 is TGTGCCAGCAGCGTCCGAGCGGGTTCCGTTGGAAACACCATATATTTT.

The rearrangement links TRBV30 to TRBJ2-1; 9 positions match TRBD1. J lost 6 bases, V lost 4 bases, and 10 bases had no gene match. The germline V gene has CDR1 GTSNPN and CDR2 SVGIG (reference sequence). This CDR3 has 15 amino acids. This chain's CDR3 is CAWMPGDRVGNEQFF. The DNA of the CDR3 is TGTGCCTGGATGCCTGGGGACAGGGTTGGCAATGAGCAGTTCTTC.

The genes are TRBV12-3 or TRBV12-4 and TRBJ2-5; D possibly corresponds to TRBD1 (5 bases). The V end lost 5 bases, the J end lost 2 bases, and 9 bases lay between the germline ends. The CDR3 is 13 residues long. CDR3 DNA: TGTGCCAGCAGTCGGACATGGCAAGAGACCCAGTACTTC. Protein sequence: CASSRTWQETQYF.

The gene calls are TRBV5-6 and TRBJ2-7; 7 bases agree with TRBD1. The CDR3 loop spans 14 amino acids. The V and J ends lost 4 bases and 4 bases, in that order; junction bases with no gene match: 8. Germline V gene lookup returns CDR1 SGHDT and CDR2 YYEEEE. The CDR3 region has the DNA TGTGCCAGCAGCCTAGGACAGGTTACGTACGAGCAGTACTTC. Protein product: CASSLGQVTYEQYF.

V usage is TRBV2 and J usage is TRBJ1-1; D perhaps matches TRBD1 (6 bases). The germline V and J ends were trimmed by 9 bases and 1 base, with 15 bases remaining between them. Germline loops: CDR1 SNHLY, CDR2 FYNNEI. This CDR3 is built from 14 residues. The CDR3 protein is CARTNGGRNTEAFF. CDR3 nucleotides: TGTGCCAGGACCAACGGGGGGCGGAACACTGAAGCTTTCTTT.

The chain uses TRBV2 and TRBJ1-5, with D maybe TRBD1 (5 bases). CDR1 SNHLY and CDR2 FYNNEI come from the germline V gene. V dropped 3 bases and J dropped 7 bases, with 10 bases sitting between them. The CDR3 loop spans 13 amino acids. As DNA, the CDR3 is TGTGCCAGCAGTGAGGAGGGGAGGCAGCCCCAGCATTTT. Translated, it gives CASSEEGRQPQHF. Using reference TRBV2 and TRBJ1-5 for the parts outside the CDR3, the full variable domain is EPEVTQTPSHQVTQMGQEVILRCVPISNHLYFYWYRQILGQKVEFLVSFYNNEISEKSEIFDDQFSVERPDGSNFTLKIRSTKLEDSAMYFCASSEEGRQPQHFGDGTRLSIL.

This clone was seen just once. CDR3 coding DNA: TGTGCTAGTGGAGCAAACGAGCAGTACTTC. This gives the protein CASGANEQYF. The rearrangement joins TRBV12-5 to TRBJ2-7; D not certain. Germline CDR1 is LGHNT and CDR2 is FRNRAP. This CDR3 is built from 10 residues. The V end lost 6 bases, the J end lost 5 bases, and 5 bases lay between the germline ends.

The J gene is TRBJ1-2, the V gene TRBV28, with D maybe TRBD1 (5 bases). V was clipped by 1 base and J by 6 bases, with 15 bases between them. CDR1 and CDR2 from the germline V gene are MDHEN and SYDVKM. The CDR3 consists of 15 residues. The CDR3 sequence is CASSLSGSVIHGYTF. CDR3 nucleotide sequence: TGTGCCAGCAGTTTATCAGGGTCAGTCATTCATGGCTACACCTTC.

This clone was recorded once. The chain carries TRBV5-1 and TRBJ2-3; 7 positions agree with TRBD2. CDR1 SGHRS and CDR2 YFSETQ come from the germline V gene. V lost 3 bases and J lost 4; bases outside the gene matches: 5. The CDR3 has 14 residues. The CDR3 sequence: CASSSRGGADTQYF. In nucleotides, the CDR3 is TGCGCCAGCAGCTCAAGGGGAGGGGCAGATACGCAGTATTTT.

The gene calls are TRBV12-3 or TRBV12-4 and TRBJ1-6; D is undetermined. CDR3 size: 12 residues. V gave up 3 bases and J gave up 9 bases, with 6 bases separating them. DNA for the CDR3: TGTGCCAGCAGTTTGTGGCCTTCACCCCTCCACTTT. Translation: CASSLWPSPLHF.